The T cell receptor (beta chain) under discussion was sequenced for a study of T cell clones after liver transplantation (dated by TCRdb to about 2019). Turning to the overall study: ITN030ST, the source of the samples, was a randomized trial that attempted immunosuppression withdrawal within 2 years of liver transplantation. Tolerance meant complete immunosuppression withdrawal for at least one year without liver enzymes rising beyond twice the upper limit of normal. Donor-reactive T cell clones were identified using TCRbeta sequencing after a pre-transplant mixed lymphocyte reaction and were then followed in post-transplant blood. Three of the eight recipients were HCV-positive; the others were transplanted for non-autoimmune, non-viral indications. Until randomization at 12-24 months post-transplant, subjects were given standard immunosuppression, with no induction therapy. Of the 8 liver transplant recipients making up the studied cohort, 3 were classified as tolerant and 5 as non-tolerant. As an antigen-independent comparator for the donor-reactive sequences, third party-reactive TCRbeta sequences from pre-transplant MLRs were identified as well. Blood samples were collected pre-transplant, then pre-randomization ahead of withdrawal, and finally post-randomization once withdrawal had either been completed or failed. Paper-wide results and their limitations: A significant post-transplant decrease in circulating donor-reactive CD4 TCRbeta sequences was observed in most of the 8 subjects, irrespective of tolerance or HCV status. The conclusions were considered preliminary, being limited by small, heterogeneous patient numbers and non-standardized post-transplant time points. When repertoire turnover was taken into account, detection of donor-reactive sequences was significantly reduced in 7 of 8 subjects for CD4 and in 8 of 8 subjects for CD8. Because no allograft tissue specimens were available, donor-reactive T cells may have migrated into the graft instead of being deleted. Donor-reactive sequences declined more than third party-reactive ones, suggesting partial antigen-specific deletion unrelated to withdrawal success. In two subjects, low numbers of available donor cells limited the measurable donor-reactive repertoire.

V ends up 6 bases short and J 6 bases short, with an unmatched junction base count of 8. There are 14 amino acids in the CDR3, from cysteine to phenylalanine inclusive. Solely the CDR3 DNA is kept, with 42 bases framed from the first base. In the germline V gene, CDR1 corresponds to SNHLY and CDR2 to FYNNEI. The sample's time point label is to be understood as: pre-transplant. Unstimulated PBMCs, after thawing, were stained for CD3, CD4 and CD8 and then FACS-sorted into CD3+CD4+ and CD3+CD8+ populations. All 8 studied subjects were randomized to withdrawal of immunosuppression. The Qiagen DNeasy Blood and Tissue Kit was used for genomic DNA isolation. High-throughput TCRbeta CDR3 sequencing of frozen genomic DNA was performed by immunoSEQ, with PCR amplification, mapping, bias correction and internal controls included. Turning to the authors' computational methods: Only productive rearrangements were retained, with each unique TCRbeta sequence defined by its CDR3 nucleotide sequence together with its V and J gene. Donor-reactive sequences required at least 5-fold expansion in CFSE-low cells versus unstimulated pre-transplant cells and at least 0.01% frequency. Minimum frequency thresholds were set for each subject based on the unstimulated sample with the lowest template count, ensuring at least 90% detection power. Jensen-Shannon divergence between the top 1000 TCRbeta sequences post- versus pre-transplant served as the measure of repertoire turnover. Two-sided Fisher's exact tests were used to test for changes in how often donor-reactive sequences were detected. TCRdb retrieved this table from immuneACCESS and kept in-frame rearrangements only. Not all clones are present; in checked studies, unresolved V genes account for under half, and no reason is known for the remainder. That table is the source of V, J and clone size, and D and trimming were worked out from the DNA. The sample includes 70,000 or so clones, with under 95% observed a single time. Under 3.5% of the sample is held by the ten biggest clonotypes.

As regards this clone: The antigen this receptor binds is unknown. The record has no base qualities; no much larger clone is one base away.

This clonotype originated in a human donor who received a liver transplant. This sample comprised CD4+ T cells from blood, obtained before liver transplant. The chain is encoded by TRBV2 joined to TRBJ2-1; TRBD2 matches 7 bases in the middle. The nucleotide sequence is TGTGCCAGCAGATCGGCGGGAGTGGGCAATGAGCAGTTCTTC. It codes for CASRSAGVGNEQFF.